These 5 T cell receptor beta chains originate from one sample sequenced in a study of PD-1 blockade in classical Hodgkin lymphoma. Clones were read by immunoSEQ multiplex PCR, and TCRdb kept only the in-frame ones, dropping some. The sample has roughly 42,000 clones; around three quarters are singletons. Patients all relapsed after autologous stem cell transplantation, and there was variation in brentuximab vedotin exposure. The material was peripheral blood mononuclear cells (PBMCs), obtained at baseline. The receptors derive from a human donor with classical Hodgkin lymphoma.

The chain has TRBV7-2 and TRBJ1-2, with D maybe TRBD1 (5 bases). Germline loops: CDR1 SGHTA, CDR2 FQGNSA. The CDR3 has 14 amino acids. V shed 1 base and J shed 4 bases, with 10 bases lying between them. As DNA, the CDR3 is TGTGCCAGCAGCTTAGGGGGCCCCACCTATGGCTACACCTTC. Translating gives CASSLGGPTYGYTF.

The V call is TRBV7-2, the J call TRBJ2-5; perhaps TRBD2 as D (6 bases). Looked up from germline, CDR1 is SGHTA and CDR2 is FQGNSA. The CDR3 contains 15 residues. The V and J ends lost 0 bases and 2 bases respectively, with 10 bases between them. CDR3 in amino acids: CASSLAGGAQETQYF. CDR3 bases: TGTGCCAGCAGCTTAGCGGGGGGAGCGCAAGAGACCCAGTACTTC.

In this sample, this clone turned up a few times. The chain uses TRBV7-2 and TRBJ2-2, with D hard to call. This CDR3 contains 15 residues. V lost 2 bases, J lost 5 bases, and 12 bases lay in between. CDR1 is SGHTA, CDR2 FQGNSA, per germline. CDR3 loop: CASSLSLGSTGELFF. CDR3 coding DNA: TGTGCCAGCAGCTTATCCCTAGGCTCTACCGGGGAGCTGTTTTTT.

The chain links TRBV7-2 to TRBJ2-7; 10 bases fit TRBD2. This CDR3 contains 15 residues. V lost 5 bases and J lost 3; bases outside the gene matches: 7. The germline V gene encodes CDR1 SGHTA and CDR2 FQGNSA. CDR3: CASSPLAGDLYEQYF. The CDR3 DNA sequence: TGTGCCAGCAGCCCTCTAGCGGGAGATCTCTACGAGCAGTACTTC. Full variable domain (rest looked up from reference TRBV7-2 and TRBJ2-7): GAGVSQSPSNKVTEKGKDVELRCDPISGHTALYWYRQSLGQGLEFLIYFQGNSAPDKSGLPSDRFSAERTGGSVSTLTIQRTQQEDSAVYLCASSPLAGDLYEQYFGPGTRLTVT.

This clone was seen a few times. The genes are TRBV30 and TRBJ2-4, with D unclear. The germline gives CDR1 GTSNPN, CDR2 SVGIG (reference sequence). The CDR3 has 15 amino acids. V gave up 1 base and J gave up 3 bases, with 13 bases separating them. For the CDR3, the DNA is TGTGCCTGGAGTGGGTGGGAAAATGTCAAAAACATTCAGTACTTC. This sequence encodes CAWSGWENVKNIQYF.